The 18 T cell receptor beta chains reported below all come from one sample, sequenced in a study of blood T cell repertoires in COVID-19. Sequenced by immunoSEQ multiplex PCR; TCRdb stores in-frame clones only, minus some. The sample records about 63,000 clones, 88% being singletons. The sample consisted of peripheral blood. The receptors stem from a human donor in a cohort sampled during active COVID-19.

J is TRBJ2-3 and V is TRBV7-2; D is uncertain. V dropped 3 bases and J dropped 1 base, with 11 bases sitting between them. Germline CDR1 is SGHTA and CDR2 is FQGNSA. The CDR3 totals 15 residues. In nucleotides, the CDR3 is TGTGCCAGCAGCTTGTGGCTTCAAGGCACAGATACGCAGTATTTT. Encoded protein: CASSLWLQGTDTQYF. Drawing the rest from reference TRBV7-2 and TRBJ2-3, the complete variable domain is GAGVSQSPSNKVTEKGKDVELRCDPISGHTALYWYRQSLGQGLEFLIYFQGNSAPDKSGLPSDRFSAERTGGSVSTLTIQRTQQEDSAVYLCASSLWLQGTDTQYFGPGTRLTVL.

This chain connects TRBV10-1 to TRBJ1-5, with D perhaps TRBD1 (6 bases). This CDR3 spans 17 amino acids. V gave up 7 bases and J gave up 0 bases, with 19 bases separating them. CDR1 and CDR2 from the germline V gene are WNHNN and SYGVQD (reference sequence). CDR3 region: CASTWTDSYYSNQPQHF. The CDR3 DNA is TGCGCCAGCACCTGGACAGATAGTTATTATAGCAATCAGCCCCAGCATTTT.

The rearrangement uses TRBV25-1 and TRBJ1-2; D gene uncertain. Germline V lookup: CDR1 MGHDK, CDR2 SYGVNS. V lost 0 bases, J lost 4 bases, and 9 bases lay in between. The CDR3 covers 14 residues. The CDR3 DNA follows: TGTGCCAGCAGTGAATATAACAGCTTCTATGGCTACACCTTC. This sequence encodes CASSEYNSFYGYTF.

The CDR3 DNA follows: TGCGCCAGCAGTGAGTCAACAGGGAAAGATACGCAGTATTTT. It codes for CASSESTGKDTQYF. This chain uses TRBV10-1 with TRBJ2-3; maybe TRBD1 (6 bases). V gave up 0 bases and J gave up 5 bases, with 9 bases separating them. From germline, CDR1 is WNHNN and CDR2 SYGVQD (reference sequence). There are 14 residues in the CDR3.

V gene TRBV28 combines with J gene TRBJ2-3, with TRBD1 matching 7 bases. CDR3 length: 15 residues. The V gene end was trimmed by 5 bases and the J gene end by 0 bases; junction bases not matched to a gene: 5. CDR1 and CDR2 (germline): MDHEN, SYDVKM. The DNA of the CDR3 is TGTGCCAGCAGTGGGGGACAGCTTAGCACAGATACGCAGTATTTT. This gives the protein CASSGGQLSTDTQYF. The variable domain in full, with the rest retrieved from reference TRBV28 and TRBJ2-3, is DVKVTQSSRYLVKRTGEKVFLECVQDMDHENMFWYRQDPGLGLRLIYFSYDVKMKEKGDIPEGYSVSREKKERFSLILESASTNQTSMYLCASSGGQLSTDTQYFGPGTRLTVL.

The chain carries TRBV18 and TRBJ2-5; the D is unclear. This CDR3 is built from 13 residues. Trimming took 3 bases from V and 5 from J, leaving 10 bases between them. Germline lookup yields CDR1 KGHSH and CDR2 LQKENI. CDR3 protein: CASSPQDGETQYF. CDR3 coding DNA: TGTGCCAGCTCACCCCAAGACGGGGAGACCCAGTACTTC.

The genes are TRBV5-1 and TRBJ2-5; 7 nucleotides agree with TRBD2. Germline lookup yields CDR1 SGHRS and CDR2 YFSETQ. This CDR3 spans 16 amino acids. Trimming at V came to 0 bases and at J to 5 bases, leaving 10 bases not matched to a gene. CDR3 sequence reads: CASSLAMGEGQETQYF. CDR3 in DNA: TGCGCCAGCAGCTTGGCAATGGGGGAGGGCCAGGAGACCCAGTACTTC.

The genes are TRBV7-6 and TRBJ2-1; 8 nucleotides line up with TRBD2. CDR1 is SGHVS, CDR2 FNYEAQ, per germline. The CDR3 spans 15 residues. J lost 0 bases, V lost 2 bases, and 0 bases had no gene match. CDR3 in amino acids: CASSLLAGSYNEQFF. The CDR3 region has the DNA TGTGCCAGCAGCTTACTAGCGGGCTCCTACAATGAGCAGTTCTTC.

The CDR3 here is CACSEGYPTYEQYF. CDR3 sequence (DNA): TGTGCCTGTTCCGAGGGTTACCCCACCTACGAGCAGTACTTC. The chain couples TRBV30 to TRBJ2-7; D is perhaps TRBD2 (5 bases). CDR3 length: 14 residues. Germline CDR1 is GTSNPN and CDR2 is SVGIG (reference sequence). V was cut by 6 bases and J by 2 bases, with 17 bases left in between. The full variable domain, completed using reference TRBV30 and TRBJ2-7, is SQTIHQWPATLVQPVGSPLSLECTVEGTSNPNLYWYRQAAGRGLQLLFYSVGIGQISSEVPQNLSASRPQDRQFILSSKKLLLSDSGFYLCACSEGYPTYEQYFGPGTRLTVT.

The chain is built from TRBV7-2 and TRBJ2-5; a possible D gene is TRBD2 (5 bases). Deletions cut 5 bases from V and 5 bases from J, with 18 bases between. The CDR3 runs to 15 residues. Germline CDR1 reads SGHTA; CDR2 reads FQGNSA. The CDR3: CASSQTGVQAETQYF. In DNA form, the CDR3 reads TGTGCCAGCAGCCAGACCGGGGTGCAGGCGGAGACCCAGTACTTC.

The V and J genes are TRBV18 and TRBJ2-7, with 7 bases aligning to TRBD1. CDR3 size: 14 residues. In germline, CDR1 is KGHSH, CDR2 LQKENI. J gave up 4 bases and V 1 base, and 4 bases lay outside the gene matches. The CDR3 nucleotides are TGTGCCAGCTCACCACAGGGGGCCATGTACGAGCAGTACTTC. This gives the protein CASSPQGAMYEQYF.

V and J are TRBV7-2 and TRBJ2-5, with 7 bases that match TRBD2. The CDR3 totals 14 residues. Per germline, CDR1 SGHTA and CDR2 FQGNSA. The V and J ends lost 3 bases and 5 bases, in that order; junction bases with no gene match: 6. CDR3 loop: CASSFKGGRETQYF. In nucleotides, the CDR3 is TGTGCCAGCAGCTTTAAGGGAGGGAGGGAGACCCAGTACTTC.

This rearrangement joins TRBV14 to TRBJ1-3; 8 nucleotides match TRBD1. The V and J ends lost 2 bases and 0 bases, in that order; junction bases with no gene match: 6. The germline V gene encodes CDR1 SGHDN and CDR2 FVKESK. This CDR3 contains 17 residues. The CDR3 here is CASSQSTGARSGNTIYF. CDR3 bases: TGTGCCAGCAGCCAATCGACAGGGGCCCGCTCTGGAAACACCATATATTTT.

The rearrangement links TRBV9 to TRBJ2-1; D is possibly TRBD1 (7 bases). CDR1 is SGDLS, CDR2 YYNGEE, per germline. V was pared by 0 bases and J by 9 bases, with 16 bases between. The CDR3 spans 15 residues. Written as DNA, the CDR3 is TGTGCCAGCAGCGTAGTCCAGGGGGGCCGTGGTGAGCAGTTCTTC. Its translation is CASSVVQGGRGEQFF.

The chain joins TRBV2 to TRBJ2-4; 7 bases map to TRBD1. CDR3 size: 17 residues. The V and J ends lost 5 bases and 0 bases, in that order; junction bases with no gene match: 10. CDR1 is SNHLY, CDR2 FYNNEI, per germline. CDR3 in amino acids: CASSPNRQGLAKNIQYF. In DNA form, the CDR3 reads TGTGCCAGCAGTCCTAATCGACAGGGCCTAGCCAAAAACATTCAGTACTTC. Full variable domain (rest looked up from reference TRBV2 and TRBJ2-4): EPEVTQTPSHQVTQMGQEVILRCVPISNHLYFYWYRQILGQKVEFLVSFYNNEISEKSEIFDDQFSVERPDGSNFTLKIRSTKLEDSAMYFCASSPNRQGLAKNIQYFGAGTRLSVL.

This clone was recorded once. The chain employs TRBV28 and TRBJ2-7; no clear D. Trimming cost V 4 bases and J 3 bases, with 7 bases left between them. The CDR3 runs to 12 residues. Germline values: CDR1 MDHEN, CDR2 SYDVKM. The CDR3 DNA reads TGTGCCAGCAGTTCCTACCTCTACGAGCAGTACTTC. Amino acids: CASSSYLYEQYF.

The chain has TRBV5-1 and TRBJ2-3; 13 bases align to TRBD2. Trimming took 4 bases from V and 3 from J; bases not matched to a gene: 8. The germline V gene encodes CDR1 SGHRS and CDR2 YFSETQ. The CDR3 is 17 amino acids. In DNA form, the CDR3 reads TGCGCCAGCAGCGCCCGGACTAGCGGGAGTATGACAGATACGCAGTATTTT. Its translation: CASSARTSGSMTDTQYF.

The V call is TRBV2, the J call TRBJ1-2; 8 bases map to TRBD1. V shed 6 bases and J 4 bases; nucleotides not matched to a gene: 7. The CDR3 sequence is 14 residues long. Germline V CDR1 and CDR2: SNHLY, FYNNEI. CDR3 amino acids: CASRKAGGRYGYTF. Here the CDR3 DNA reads TGTGCCAGCAGGAAAGCAGGGGGCCGCTATGGCTACACCTTC.